This T cell receptor (beta chain) was sequenced during a study of blood T cell repertoires in COVID-19. Study background: The study drew acute and convalescent COVID-19 samples from the United States, Italy and Spain. T cells, B-cell-depleted T cells, or PBMCs provided the cDNA or gDNA that served as material.

This CDR3 has 16 residues. J was trimmed by 0 bases and V by 4 bases; bases with no gene match: 8. Germline lookup yields CDR1 MNHEY and CDR2 SVGAGI. The sample holds one count of this clone. Authors' processing steps: Using reference gene primer amplification, nucleated cell counts were estimated. Clones were sequenced by immunoSEQ multiplex PCR, and TCRdb holds only the in-frame ones, with some missing. That table is the source of V, J and clone size, and D and trimming were worked out from the DNA. The sample has approximately 25,000 clones, around 83% seen once; the top ten hold about 9%. The sequence was collected from a human donor in a cohort sampled during active COVID-19. The genes are TRBV6-5 and TRBJ1-1; 7 nucleotides match TRBD1. The sample was peripheral blood. As DNA, the CDR3 is TGTGCCAGCAGTTCCAGGACAGGTATCATGAACACTGAAGCTTTCTTT. This sequence encodes CASSSRTGIMNTEAFF.